The next 18 T cell receptor beta chains were all read from a single sample in a study of blood T cells in healthy people across ages. It was with a sample-barcoded 5' primer and a J-beta primer mix that a second PCR of about 6 to 12 cycles was run. TCRdb reprocessed the 5' RACE reads with MiXCR, giving one entry per CDR3 protein. This table holds 1.2 million to 1.5 million distinct CDR3 sequences, about 40% found once. Source material: blood. These receptors came from a woman aged 18-29 years in good health.

This clonotype was counted between two and nine times. The rearrangement links TRBV2 to TRBJ2-5; D gene unclear. This CDR3 comprises 12 residues. Trimming shortened V by 7 bases and J by 4 bases, and 10 bases separated the two germline ends. The germline gives CDR1 SNHLY, CDR2 FYNNEI. Here the CDR3 reads CASTGVGETQYF. CDR3 coding DNA: TGTGCCAGCACTGGAGTAGGAGAGACCCAGTACTTC.

This clonotype came up a few times. This chain uses TRBV12-3 or TRBV12-4 with TRBJ2-7, with D possibly being TRBD1 (7 bases). Trimming took 6 bases from V and 2 from J, leaving 17 bases between them. There are 15 residues in the CDR3. The CDR3 region is CASRRGTADAYEQYF. DNA of the CDR3: TGTGCCAGCAGGCGCGGGACAGCAGACGCCTACGAGCAGTACTTC.

The chain recombines TRBV6-1 with TRBJ1-1; 8 nucleotides line up with TRBD1. The CDR3 length is 12 residues. Germline V gene lookup returns CDR1 MNHNS and CDR2 SASEGT. V gave up 4 bases and J gave up 8 bases; unmatched junction bases: 3. The CDR3 loop is CASSGYRGEAFF. CDR3 DNA sequence: TGTGCCAGCAGTGGATACAGGGGGGAAGCTTTCTTT.

This chain links TRBV5-1 with TRBJ2-3, with 8 bases aligning to TRBD2. The CDR3 has 15 amino acids. With V trimmed by 4 bases and J by 5 bases, 9 bases remained unmatched. Germline-derived CDR1 and CDR2 are SGHRS and YFSETQ. The CDR3 sequence: CASSPRGGPEDTQYF. The CDR3 nucleotides are TGCGCCAGCAGCCCTCGGGGGGGCCCGGAAGATACGCAGTATTTT.

The chain recombines TRBV18 with TRBJ2-7, with a possible D match to TRBD2 (7 bases). The CDR3 consists of 16 residues. The V and J ends lost 1 base and 2 bases respectively, with 15 bases between them. Germline loops: CDR1 KGHSH, CDR2 LQKENI. CDR3 sequence reads: CASSPLSGGGTYEQYF. For the CDR3, the DNA is TGTGCCAGCTCACCACTGTCGGGGGGCGGTACCTACGAGCAGTACTTC.

This clonotype was observed a handful of times. The rearrangement links TRBV20-1 to TRBJ2-7; no firm D call. The ends were cut back, 2 bases at V and 2 bases at J, with 13 bases in the middle. From germline, CDR1 is DFQATT and CDR2 SNEGSKA (reference sequence). The CDR3 runs to 14 residues. The CDR3 DNA reads as TGCAGTGCTAGATGGGAAGAGTTACCCTACGAGCAGTACTTC. It translates to CSARWEELPYEQYF.

CDR3: CAISVGQEGSDTQYF. The CDR3 DNA sequence: TGTGCCATCAGTGTAGGACAGGAGGGATCAGATACGCAGTATTTT. This chain links TRBV10-3 with TRBJ2-3; a weak D match, TRBD1 (7 bases). Per the germline V gene, CDR1 is ENHRY and CDR2 is SYGVKD. V gave up 4 bases and J gave up 4 bases, with 15 bases separating them. The CDR3 runs to 15 residues.

The chain employs TRBV15 and TRBJ2-1, with D possibly TRBD2 on 6 matching bases. This CDR3 region has 15 residues. V was shortened by 0 bases and J by 6 bases, with 12 bases between the two germline ends. Germline-derived CDR1 and CDR2 are LNHNV and YYDKDF (reference sequence). CDR3 residues: CATSRDLGLSNEQFF. The CDR3 DNA is TGTGCCACCAGCAGAGATTTGGGACTTAGCAATGAGCAGTTCTTC.

The chain couples TRBV7-9 to TRBJ1-2; D remains ambiguous. V lost 5 bases, J lost 8 bases, and 12 bases lay in between. CDR1 is SEHNR, CDR2 FQNEAQ, per germline (reference sequence). This CDR3 comprises 12 residues. CDR3 residues: CASSLLPEGYTF. The CDR3 DNA follows: TGTGCCAGCAGCCTTCTCCCAGAGGGCTACACCTTC.

This clonotype appeared a few times. The chain has TRBV3-1 and TRBJ2-7; D is uncertain. Germline-derived CDR1 and CDR2 are LGHDT and YNNKEL (reference sequence). Trimming pared 0 bases from V and 8 bases from J, leaving 8 bases between. CDR3 length equals 12 residues. The chain's CDR3 is CASSQDLIKQYF. The CDR3 DNA follows: TGTGCCAGCAGCCAAGACCTAATCAAGCAGTACTTC.

The chain uses TRBV20-1 and TRBJ2-5; 7 bases are a match to TRBD2. The CDR3 loop spans 15 amino acids. Germline CDR1 is DFQATT and CDR2 is SNEGSKA (reference sequence). Trimming took 1 base from V and 5 from J; bases not matched to a gene: 10. The CDR3 region is CSARADLAVYETQYF. CDR3 bases: TGCAGTGCTAGAGCTGATCTAGCGGTGTACGAGACCCAGTACTTC.

The chain combines TRBV9 with TRBJ2-1; 7 bases are shared with TRBD1. Trimming at V came to 4 bases and at J to 9 bases, leaving 10 bases not matched to a gene. Germline CDR1 is SGDLS and CDR2 is YYNGEE. This CDR3 has 14 amino acids. The CDR3 region is CASSTTPGGGEQFF. The CDR3 bases are TGTGCCAGCAGCACCACCCCAGGGGGTGGTGAGCAGTTCTTC.

This clonotype was picked up one time. The V and J genes are TRBV18 and TRBJ2-2, with D perhaps matching TRBD1 (5 bases). The CDR3 extends over 14 amino acids. Germline-derived CDR1 and CDR2 are KGHSH and LQKENI. With 11 bases removed from V and 4 bases from J, the gap between germline ends came to 17 bases. CDR3 sequence: CASPGQGLTGELFF. The CDR3, as DNA: TGTGCCTCACCAGGGCAGGGTCTCACCGGGGAGCTGTTTTTT. The variable domain in full, completed from reference TRBV18 and TRBJ2-2, reads NAGVMQNPRHLVRRRGQEARLRCSPMKGHSHVYWYRQLPEEGLKFMVYLQKENIIDESGMPKERFSAEFPKEGPSILRIQQVVRGDSAAYFCASPGQGLTGELFFGEGSRLTVL.

V is TRBV19 and J is TRBJ2-1; D is uncertain. Trimming stripped 7 bases from V and 7 bases from J, with 11 bases between. CDR1 is LNHDA, CDR2 SQIVND, per germline (reference sequence). CDR3 length: 12 amino acids. The CDR3 here is CASTDLWNEQFF. In DNA, the CDR3 is TGTGCCAGTACCGACCTGTGGAATGAGCAGTTCTTC. The complete variable domain, with remaining parts taken from reference TRBV19 and TRBJ2-1, reads DGGITQSPKYLFRKEGQNVTLSCEQNLNHDAMYWYRQDPGQGLRLIYYSQIVNDFQKGDIAEGYSVSREKKESFPLTVTSAQKNPTAFYLCASTDLWNEQFFGPGTRLTVL.

The chain recombines TRBV6-6 with TRBJ2-5, with 7 bases that match TRBD1. After removal of 2 bases from V and 5 bases from J, the junction contained 8 bases not matched to a gene. The CDR3 is 15 amino acids. Looked up from germline, CDR1 is MNHNY and CDR2 is SVGAGI (reference sequence). This chain's CDR3 is CASSYRQGFGETQYF. CDR3 nucleotide sequence: TGTGCCAGCAGTTACCGACAGGGCTTCGGGGAGACCCAGTACTTC.

V and J are TRBV2 and TRBJ2-1; D remains ambiguous. The germline CDR1 and CDR2 sequences are SNHLY and FYNNEI. This CDR3 has 12 residues. The V end lost 6 bases, the J end lost 7 bases, and 10 bases lay between the germline ends. In nucleotides, the CDR3 is TGTGCCAGCAGGTGGCGAGCGAATGAGCAGTTCTTC. It specifies CASRWRANEQFF. Full variable domain (remainder filled in from reference TRBV2 and TRBJ2-1): EPEVTQTPSHQVTQMGQEVILRCVPISNHLYFYWYRQILGQKVEFLVSFYNNEISEKSEIFDDQFSVERPDGSNFTLKIRSTKLEDSAMYFCASRWRANEQFFGPGTRLTVL.

The chain uses TRBV5-6 and TRBJ1-1; 10 bases are shared with TRBD1. The length of the CDR3 is 14 residues. Looked up from germline, CDR1 is SGHDT and CDR2 is YYEEEE. J was trimmed by 7 bases and V by 4 bases; bases with no gene match: 7. The CDR3 region is CASSVRDRGGEAFF. The CDR3, as DNA: TGTGCCAGCAGCGTCCGGGACAGGGGAGGTGAAGCTTTCTTT. The entire variable domain, with the rest obtained from reference TRBV5-6 and TRBJ1-1, is as follows: DAGVTQSPTHLIKTRGQQVTLRCSPKSGHDTVSWYQQALGQGPQFIFQYYEEEERQRGNFPDRFSGHQFPNYSSELNVNALLLGDSALYLCASSVRDRGGEAFFGQGTRLTVV.

In its sample, this clonotype was seen a few times. The J gene is TRBJ1-4, the V gene TRBV3-1; D is unresolved. V was shortened by 4 bases and J by 2 bases, with 8 bases between the two germline ends. Germline V gene data show CDR1 as LGHDT and CDR2 as YNNKEL (reference sequence). This CDR3 contains 14 residues. This CDR3 is CASSRRGTNEKLFF. The CDR3 DNA follows: TGTGCCAGCAGCCGCCGAGGGACTAATGAAAAACTGTTTTTT.